This entry lists 27 T cell receptor beta chains sequenced from one sample in a study of cytomegalovirus exposure and HLA in healthy donors. PCR used 60 Vbeta primers and 13 Jbeta primers. Measured with immunoSEQ multiplex PCR; TCRdb has only the in-frame clones, and not every one. The sample has around 140,000 clones, approximately 91% seen once; the top ten hold 0.5% to 0.65%. The specimen was PBMCs. These TCRs come from a woman aged 40 to 50 in good health and CMV-seronegative.

The chain uses TRBV7-9 and TRBJ2-7; 7 bases agree with TRBD1. The junction had 2 bases not matched to a gene; V was cut back by 2 bases and J by 1 base. The germline V gene encodes CDR1 SEHNR and CDR2 FQNEAQ (reference sequence). The CDR3 has 14 residues. The CDR3 nucleotides are TGTGCCAGCAGCTTATTGGGACAGTCCTACGAGCAGTACTTC. Encoded protein: CASSLLGQSYEQYF.

About this clone itself: An end of the junction differs from the germline gene, which may be a read error. The chain carries TRBV7-9 and TRBJ2-7; D is possibly TRBD1 (5 bases). This CDR3 has 13 amino acids. Germline CDR1 reads SEHNR; CDR2 reads FQNEAQ (reference sequence). The CDR3 reads CSSSRQSSYEQYF. CDR3 DNA sequence: TGTTCCAGCAGCCGACAGAGCTCCTACGAGCAGTACTTC.

This sequence joins TRBV11-1 and TRBJ2-1; no definite D call. V was pared by 6 bases and J by 7 bases, with 13 bases between. The germline V gene encodes CDR1 SGHAT and CDR2 FQDESV (reference sequence). The CDR3 runs to 13 residues. CDR3 loop: CASSRGPLNEQFF. The CDR3 DNA follows: TGTGCCAGCAGTCGAGGCCCCTTAAATGAGCAGTTCTTC.

This clone was picked up one time. The chain links TRBV9 to TRBJ2-7; tentatively, D is TRBD2 (6 bases). CDR1 and CDR2 from the germline V gene are SGDLS and YYNGEE. The CDR3 totals 15 residues. Trimming cost V 0 bases and J 3 bases, with 13 bases left between them. CDR3 loop: CASSVGRGFNYEQYF. In DNA, the CDR3 is TGTGCCAGCAGCGTAGGACGGGGGTTCAACTACGAGCAGTACTTC.

The rearrangement joins TRBV9 to TRBJ2-3, with 7 nucleotides matching TRBD2. This CDR3 has 15 residues. J was trimmed by 4 bases and V by 3 bases; bases with no gene match: 8. Germline V gives CDR1 SGDLS, CDR2 YYNGEE. The CDR3 sequence: CASSELATRPDTQYF. The CDR3 coding sequence is TGTGCCAGCAGCGAACTAGCGACTCGGCCAGATACGCAGTATTTT.

This sequence joins TRBV5-5 and TRBJ2-5; 11 positions match TRBD1. Germline-derived CDR1 and CDR2 are SGHKS and YYEKEE (reference sequence). The CDR3 loop spans 17 amino acids. The ends lost 3 bases at V and 5 bases at J; junction bases unmatched: 12. The CDR3 DNA is TGTGCCAGCAGCTCTCGGCGGACAGGGGGCGCGGAGGAGACCCAGTACTTC. This gives the protein CASSSRRTGGAEETQYF.

The chain employs TRBV11-3 and TRBJ2-5; 8 bases line up with TRBD2. V dropped 0 bases and J dropped 5; count of bases not matched to a gene: 5. This CDR3 comprises 15 residues. Germline V CDR1 and CDR2: SGHNT, YENEEA. CDR3 residues: CASSLEGGRSETQYF. The CDR3 nucleotides are TGTGCCAGCAGCTTAGAGGGCGGGAGGTCTGAGACCCAGTACTTC.

The chain joins TRBV5-1 to TRBJ2-1; D is ambiguous. Trimming removed 2 bases at V and 8 bases at J, with 8 bases between. Germline values: CDR1 SGHRS, CDR2 YFSETQ. The CDR3 has 12 amino acids. CDR3 in DNA: TGCGCCAGCAGCTTCCAGATCCATGAGCAGTTCTTC. Amino acids: CASSFQIHEQFF.

The CDR3 DNA is TGTGCCAGTAGAACCCTCAGGGGGATAGACGGGGAGCTGTTTTTT. Translated, it gives CASRTLRGIDGELFF. The chain employs TRBV19 and TRBJ2-2; 7 bases map to TRBD1. CDR3 length: 15 amino acids. Per germline, CDR1 LNHDA and CDR2 SQIVND (reference sequence). The junction had 11 bases not matched to a gene; V was cut back by 6 bases and J by 7 bases.

The rearrangement joins TRBV7-8 to TRBJ1-5; D is uncertain. Germline CDR1 and CDR2: SGHVS and FQNEAQ. Between the trimmed V and J ends, which lost 1 base and 3 bases, there was a span of 13 bases. The CDR3 is 16 amino acids. DNA of the CDR3: TGTGCCAGCAGCTTAGAAAGCGGACTAGTCAATCAGCCCCAGCATTTT. Its translation is CASSLESGLVNQPQHF.

The chain uses TRBV11-2 and TRBJ2-2, with 12 bases identical to TRBD2. V shed 0 bases and J 1 base; nucleotides not matched to a gene: 0. CDR1 and CDR2 from the germline V gene are SGHAT and FQNNGV. This CDR3 has 17 amino acids. CDR3 sequence: CASSLELAGGNTGELFF. The CDR3 nucleotides are TGTGCCAGCAGCTTAGAACTAGCGGGAGGGAACACCGGGGAGCTGTTTTTT.

This chain connects TRBV7-8 to TRBJ2-7, with 7 bases identical to TRBD2. This CDR3 region has 14 residues. The V gene's germline CDR1 is SGHVS and CDR2 FQNEAQ. The junction had 8 bases not matched to a gene; V was cut back by 6 bases and J by 3 bases. CDR3 bases: TGTGCCAGCAGAGGATCGGGACTAAGCTACGAGCAGTACTTC. Its translation: CASRGSGLSYEQYF.

As concerns this clone: Germline is not matched at one junction end, which may reflect a read error. The V gene is TRBV7-9, the J gene TRBJ1-1, with D hard to call. The CDR3 sequence is 12 residues long. Per the germline V gene, CDR1 is SEHNR and CDR2 is FQNEAQ (reference sequence). CDR3 in DNA: TGTTCCAGCAGCTCTCTATCGGTTGGAGCTTTCTTT. Protein sequence: CSSSSLSVGAFF.

This clone was seen just once. The junction departs from germline at one end; a sequencing error may be responsible. The V gene is TRBV7-9, the J gene TRBJ2-7, with 11 bases identical to TRBD2. The CDR3 runs 15 residues. Germline V gives CDR1 SEHNR, CDR2 FQNEAQ (reference sequence). This CDR3 is CSSSTSGGSSYEQYF. The CDR3 nucleotides read TGTTCCAGCTCAACTAGCGGGGGAAGCTCCTACGAGCAGTACTTC.

V is TRBV11-3 and J is TRBJ2-6, with D tentatively TRBD1 (5 bases). Trimming took off 6 bases at V and 0 bases at J, with 9 bases between the two ends. The CDR3 length is 15 residues. Germline CDR1 SGHNT, CDR2 YENEEA. CDR3 protein: CASSRDSSGANVLTF. The CDR3, as DNA: TGTGCCAGCAGTCGAGACAGCTCTGGGGCCAACGTCCTGACTTTC.

The chain joins TRBV10-3 to TRBJ2-1; 8 nucleotides agree with TRBD2. This CDR3 is 13 amino acids long. Germline-derived CDR1 and CDR2 are ENHRY and SYGVKD. Trimming at V came to 5 bases and at J to 5 bases, leaving 2 bases not matched to a gene. The chain's CDR3 is CAISPLADNEQFF. CDR3 nucleotide sequence: TGTGCCATCAGTCCACTAGCGGACAATGAGCAGTTCTTC.

As for this clone: One end of the junction is discordant with germline, which a read error may explain. The CDR3 reads CSSSWVSGEQFF. CDR3 bases: TGTTCCAGCAGCTGGGTATCGGGTGAGCAGTTCTTC. The V gene is TRBV7-9, the J gene TRBJ2-1; D call uncertain. The CDR3 extends over 12 amino acids. Germline CDR1 and CDR2: SEHNR and FQNEAQ (reference sequence).

The chain joins TRBV7-6 to TRBJ2-7, with 7 bases fitting TRBD2. The CDR3 sequence is 16 residues long. CDR1 is SGHVS and CDR2 is FNYEAQ in the germline V gene. V trimming: 1 base; J trimming: 5 bases; junction bases outside the gene matches: 11. In DNA, the CDR3 is TGTGCCAGCAGCTTAGGGGCCGAGACTAGCAGCGACGAGCAGTACTTC. It encodes CASSLGAETSSDEQYF.

This chain joins TRBV7-2 and TRBJ2-7; D might be TRBD2 (6 bases). This CDR3 has 14 residues. Germline loops: CDR1 SGHTA, CDR2 FQGNSA. The V end lost 3 bases, the J end lost 5 bases, and 14 bases lay between the germline ends. CDR3 in amino acids: CASSLEGSSHEQYF. DNA for the CDR3: TGTGCCAGCAGCTTGGAGGGTTCCTCGCACGAGCAGTACTTC.

The gene calls are TRBV5-1 and TRBJ2-3, with 13 bases lining up with TRBD2. CDR1 is SGHRS, CDR2 YFSETQ, per germline. This CDR3 has 18 residues. V lost 2 bases, J lost 0 bases, and 6 bases stayed unmatched. In nucleotides, the CDR3 is TGCGCCAGCAGCTTTACCGGGACTAGCGGGACTAGCACAGATACGCAGTATTTT. It is translated as CASSFTGTSGTSTDTQYF.

This sequence joins TRBV5-1 and TRBJ2-1; 13 positions match TRBD2. The CDR3 totals 14 residues. Germline CDR1 and CDR2: SGHRS and YFSETQ. Losses at the gene ends were 7 bases for V and 8 bases for J; bases not matched to a gene: 6. This CDR3 is CASQTSGRFHEQFF. As DNA, the CDR3 is TGCGCCAGCCAGACTAGCGGGAGGTTCCATGAGCAGTTCTTC.

The gene calls are TRBV29-1 and TRBJ2-1; 7 bases match TRBD2. The length of the CDR3 is 12 residues. The junction had 9 bases not matched to a gene; V was cut back by 7 bases and J by 9 bases. CDR1 SQVTM and CDR2 ANQGSEA come from the germline V gene. CDR3 DNA: TGCAGCGCAAGGACTAGTTGTCTTGAGCAGTTCTTC. Amino acids: CSARTSCLEQFF.

The rearrangement uses TRBV10-1 and TRBJ2-7, with 9 positions matching TRBD1. There are 15 residues in the CDR3. Germline CDR1 WNHNN, CDR2 SYGVQD (reference sequence). J lost 4 bases, V lost 0 bases, and 4 bases had no gene match. The CDR3 spells CASSESRDREYEQYF. The DNA of the CDR3 is TGCGCCAGCAGTGAGTCGAGGGACAGGGAATACGAGCAGTACTTC.

The CDR3 region has the DNA TGTGCCTGGAGTGTTATGGGGGCGAGGCGGGAAAAACTGTTTTTT. Translating gives CAWSVMGARREKLFF. This chain joins TRBV30 and TRBJ1-4, with TRBD1 as a possible D gene (6 bases). V was pared by 0 bases and J by 8 bases, with 16 bases between. The CDR3 has 15 residues. Germline V gives CDR1 GTSNPN, CDR2 SVGIG (reference sequence).

CDR3 protein: CASSLRGANTGELFF. As DNA, the CDR3 is TGCGCCAGCAGCTTGAGGGGCGCGAACACCGGGGAGCTGTTTTTT. The chain has TRBV5-1 and TRBJ2-2; a possible D gene is TRBD1 (5 bases). V was cut by 1 base and J by 0 bases, with 7 bases left in between. This CDR3 contains 15 residues. CDR1 and CDR2 from the germline V gene are SGHRS and YFSETQ.

This chain uses TRBV10-3 with TRBJ2-7, with D maybe TRBD2 (5 bases). The CDR3 contains 14 residues. CDR1 and CDR2 from the germline V gene are ENHRY and SYGVKD. V was trimmed by 3 bases and J by 1 base, leaving 10 bases between them. CDR3 nucleotides: TGTGCCATCAGTGACCGGGATTATTCCTACGAGCAGTACTTC. It translates to CAISDRDYSYEQYF.

V gene TRBV7-4 combines with J gene TRBJ2-7; possible D gene TRBD2, 6 bases. Germline V gene sequence: CDR1 SGHVT, CDR2 SQSDAQ. Trimming shortened V by 0 bases and J by 6 bases, and 21 bases separated the two germline ends. This CDR3 is built from 17 residues. Written as DNA, the CDR3 is TGTGCCAGCAGCTTAGCTGGGCCCCTTTTTCGGGGGTGCGAGCAGTACTTC. Its protein product is CASSLAGPLFRGCEQYF.